Sequencing of this T cell receptor (beta chain) was carried out in a study of blood T cell repertoires in COVID-19. The repertoire was sequenced with immunoSEQ multiplex PCR; TCRdb's copy has only in-frame clones and lacks some. The table has about 160,000 clones, approximately 80% seen once. Germline V gene sequence: CDR1 MNHEY, CDR2 SMNVEV (reference sequence). Trimming removed 1 base from V and 2 bases from J, with 13 bases in between. This CDR3 is 16 amino acids long. The sequenced sample was peripheral blood. The receptor was derived from a man in his 70s with acute or convalescent COVID-19. This sequence joins TRBV27 and TRBJ2-3; D possibly corresponds to TRBD1 (6 bases). The CDR3 region is CASSLLGAEITDTQYF. In nucleotides, the CDR3 is TGTGCCAGCAGTTTATTGGGGGCCGAGATCACAGATACGCAGTATTTT.